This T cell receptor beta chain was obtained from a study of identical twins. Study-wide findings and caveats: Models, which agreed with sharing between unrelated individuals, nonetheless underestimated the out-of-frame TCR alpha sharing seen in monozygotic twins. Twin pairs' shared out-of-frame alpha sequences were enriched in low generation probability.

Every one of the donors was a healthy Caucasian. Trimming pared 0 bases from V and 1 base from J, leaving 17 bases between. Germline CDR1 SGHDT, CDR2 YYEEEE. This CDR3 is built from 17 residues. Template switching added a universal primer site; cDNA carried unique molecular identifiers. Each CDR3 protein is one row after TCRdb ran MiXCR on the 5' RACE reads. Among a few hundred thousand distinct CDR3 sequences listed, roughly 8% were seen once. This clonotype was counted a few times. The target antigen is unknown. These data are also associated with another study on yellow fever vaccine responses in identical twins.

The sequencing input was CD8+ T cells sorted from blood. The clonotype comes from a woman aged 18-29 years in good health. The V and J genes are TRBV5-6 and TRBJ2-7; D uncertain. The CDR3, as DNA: TGTGCCAGCAGCTTGGTAGTTGTTGGCGGTTCGTCCTACGAGCAGTACTTC. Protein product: CASSLVVVGGSSYEQYF. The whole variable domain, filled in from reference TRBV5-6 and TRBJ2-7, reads DAGVTQSPTHLIKTRGQQVTLRCSPKSGHDTVSWYQQALGQGPQFIFQYYEEEERQRGNFPDRFSGHQFPNYSSELNVNALLLGDSALYLCASSLVVVGGSSYEQYFGPGTRLTVT.